What follows are 26 T cell receptor beta chains derived from one specimen sequenced in a study of cytomegalovirus exposure and HLA in healthy donors. PCR used 60 Vbeta primers and 13 Jbeta primers. This table comes from immunoSEQ multiplex PCR, and its TCRdb copy is limited to in-frame clones, with some not included. The sample contains fewer than 75,000 clones, 75% of which appear only once. Sequencing used PBMCs. The source is a man in his 70s in good health and CMV-seronegative.

The gene calls are TRBV6-5 and TRBJ2-3, with no clear D. V was pared by 7 bases and J by 3 bases, with 14 bases between. The germline V gene encodes CDR1 MNHEY and CDR2 SVGAGI. The CDR3 length is 14 residues. The CDR3 region has the DNA TGTGCCAGCAAGAGGCACACACGGACAGATACGCAGTATTTT. Translated, it gives CASKRHTRTDTQYF.

This clone appeared a single time. This chain joins TRBV6-1 and TRBJ2-3; 7 bases agree with TRBD2. In germline, CDR1 is MNHNS, CDR2 SASEGT. The length of the CDR3 is 13 residues. Trimming removed 6 bases from V and 4 bases from J; junction bases left unmatched: 4. CDR3 protein: CASRAGVSDTQYF. CDR3 coding DNA: TGTGCCAGCAGGGCGGGGGTTTCAGATACGCAGTATTTT.

The V gene is TRBV2, the J gene TRBJ1-3, with 8 nucleotides matching TRBD1. The trim removed 4 bases at V and 0 bases at J, leaving 2 bases unmatched. The CDR3 covers 15 residues. Germline V CDR1 and CDR2: SNHLY, FYNNEI. For the CDR3, the DNA is TGTGCCAGCAGTGCAGGGGGCAGCTCTGGAAACACCATATATTTT. This gives the protein CASSAGGSSGNTIYF.

This clone was picked up one time. This CDR3 is CASSAGQGARNEQFF. The CDR3 DNA reads TGTGCCAGCAGCGCCGGACAGGGGGCCAGGAATGAGCAGTTCTTC. This chain uses TRBV9 with TRBJ2-1, with 11 bases aligning to TRBD1. The J segment lost 7 bases and the V segment lost 3 bases, leaving 6 bases of the junction unmatched. The germline gives CDR1 SGDLS, CDR2 YYNGEE. The CDR3 covers 15 residues.

This clone was recorded only once. This chain joins TRBV7-8 and TRBJ1-2; no definite D call. The V end lost 1 base, the J end lost 8 bases, and 11 bases lay between the germline ends. The CDR3 runs to 13 residues. Germline V gene lookup returns CDR1 SGHVS and CDR2 FQNEAQ. Written as DNA, the CDR3 is TGTGCCAGCAGCTTAGGCGGAACGTGGGGCTACACCTTC. Residues: CASSLGGTWGYTF.

The V and J genes are TRBV4-3 and TRBJ2-5, with D maybe TRBD1 (5 bases). Germline values: CDR1 LGHNA, CDR2 YSLEER. The CDR3 runs 14 residues. V gave up 0 bases and J gave up 5 bases, with 10 bases separating them. In DNA, the CDR3 is TGCGCCAGCAGCCAAGATTCCCAGGGTGAGACCCAGTACTTC. Translating it yields CASSQDSQGETQYF.

This chain joins TRBV7-2 and TRBJ2-3; D is perhaps TRBD1 (6 bases). The germline V gene encodes CDR1 SGHTA and CDR2 FQGNSA. The CDR3 length is 16 residues. The V and J ends lost 3 bases and 6 bases respectively, with 19 bases between them. The CDR3 loop reads CASSFRGSYLGDTQYF. As DNA, the CDR3 is TGTGCCAGCAGCTTCAGGGGTTCGTACTTGGGGGATACGCAGTATTTT.

J is TRBJ1-1 and V is TRBV18, with D hard to call. This CDR3 contains 13 residues. V was clipped by 3 bases and J by 1 base, with 6 bases between them. Germline CDR1 reads KGHSH; CDR2 reads LQKENI. This CDR3 is CASSPSQNTEAFF. CDR3 sequence (DNA): TGTGCCAGCTCACCGTCCCAGAACACTGAAGCTTTCTTT.

The chain combines TRBV11-2 with TRBJ2-7; TRBD2 matches at 10 bases. The CDR3 is 17 residues long. With V trimmed by 0 bases and J by 3 bases, 8 bases remained unmatched. CDR1 is SGHAT and CDR2 is FQNNGV in the germline V gene. CDR3 DNA: TGTGCCAGCAGCTTAGATGTCTGGGCTAGCGGGGGCTACGAGCAGTACTTC. Translating it yields CASSLDVWASGGYEQYF.

V usage is TRBV19 and J usage is TRBJ1-5; tentatively, D is TRBD1 (5 bases). V lost 3 bases and J lost 5, with 20 bases in between. In germline, CDR1 is LNHDA, CDR2 SQIVND (reference sequence). The CDR3 runs to 17 residues. The CDR3 region is CASSIPREEWFYQPQHF. CDR3 sequence (DNA): TGTGCCAGTAGTATCCCCAGGGAAGAATGGTTCTATCAGCCCCAGCATTTT. The full variable domain, with the rest looked up from reference TRBV19 and TRBJ1-5, is DGGITQSPKYLFRKEGQNVTLSCEQNLNHDAMYWYRQDPGQGLRLIYYSQIVNDFQKGDIAEGYSVSREKKESFPLTVTSAQKNPTAFYLCASSIPREEWFYQPQHFGDGTRLSIL.

The chain has TRBV4-3 and TRBJ2-7, with 7 bases fitting TRBD2. This CDR3 has 14 amino acids. CDR1 LGHNA and CDR2 YSLEER come from the germline V gene. The V segment lost 0 bases and the J segment 6 bases; nucleotides outside the gene matches: 5. CDR3 sequence reads: CASSQDEGGTEQYF. The CDR3 DNA sequence: TGCGCCAGCAGCCAAGATGAGGGAGGGACCGAGCAGTACTTC.

The chain uses TRBV5-3 and TRBJ2-3; 12 nucleotides line up with TRBD2. TRBV5-3 qualifies as an ORF whose function is uncertain. V gave up 4 bases and J gave up 0 bases; unmatched junction bases: 6. The CDR3 is made up of 17 amino acids. The DNA for the CDR3 is TGTGCCAGAAGCCCAAGACTAGCGGGGGTGAGCACAGATACGCAGTATTTT. Translated, it gives CARSPRLAGVSTDTQYF.

In DNA form, the CDR3 reads TGTGCCAGCATAGGCCCCGGGGAGGTGTACGAGCAGTACTTC. Translation: CASIGPGEVYEQYF. The gene calls are TRBV6-5 and TRBJ2-7; a possible D gene is TRBD2 (6 bases). V was clipped by 7 bases and J by 4 bases, with 17 bases between them. In germline, CDR1 is MNHEY, CDR2 SVGAGI. The CDR3 is 14 residues long.

This clone has just a few counts. The genes are TRBV27 and TRBJ2-7; 9 bases map to TRBD1. With 0 bases clipped from V and 7 bases from J, the junction kept 10 bases outside the gene matches. Germline CDR1 reads MNHEY; CDR2 reads SMNVEV (reference sequence). There are 16 residues in the CDR3. CDR3 coding DNA: TGTGCCAGCAGTTTATCCCTCCTGACAGGGGGAAGGGAGCAGTACTTC. This encodes CASSLSLLTGGREQYF.

The gene calls are TRBV7-2 and TRBJ2-7; weak D call: TRBD1 (5 bases). Trimming removed 2 bases at V and 13 bases at J, with 15 bases between. In germline, CDR1 is SGHTA, CDR2 FQGNSA. The CDR3 sequence is 12 residues long. The CDR3 nucleotides read TGTGCCAGCAGCTTAACCCTGGGGCAGGTATACTTC. Translated: CASSLTLGQVYF. Together with reference TRBV7-2 and TRBJ2-7, the CDR3 gives the full variable domain: GAGVSQSPSNKVTEKGKDVELRCDPISGHTALYWYRQSLGQGLEFLIYFQGNSAPDKSGLPSDRFSAERTGGSVSTLTIQRTQQEDSAVYLCASSLTLGQVYFGPGTRLTVT.

As for this clone: Other DNA variants within this sample encode the same CDR3. The chain is built from TRBV7-2 and TRBJ1-1; D gene uncertain. CDR3 length: 14 residues. The germline CDR1 and CDR2 sequences are SGHTA and FQGNSA. Trimming removed 2 bases at V and 1 base at J, with 8 bases between. The CDR3: CASSLRGRNTEAFF. CDR3 nucleotides: TGTGCCAGCAGCTTACGGGGAAGGAACACTGAAGCTTTCTTT.

Regarding this clone: Germline and junction disagree at one end, which may indicate a read error. The V call is TRBV7-9, the J call TRBJ1-5; no definite D call. There are 12 residues in the CDR3. CDR1 SEHNR and CDR2 FQNEAQ come from the germline V gene (reference sequence). CDR3 amino acids: CSSSLAHQPQHF. CDR3 DNA: TGTTCCAGCAGCTTGGCCCATCAGCCCCAGCATTTT.

V is TRBV2 and J is TRBJ2-3; D may be TRBD1 (8 bases). The CDR3 is 17 amino acids. Between the trimmed V and J ends, which lost 5 bases and 2 bases, there was a span of 20 bases. Germline assignment: CDR1 SNHLY and CDR2 FYNNEI. The CDR3 loop is CASSSLTGGGPTDTQYF. Written as DNA, the CDR3 is TGTGCCAGCAGTTCACTTACAGGGGGGGGCCCCACAGATACGCAGTATTTT.

The CDR3 coding sequence is TGCGCCAGCAGCTGGGGGGGTGAAGGGGCCAACGTCCTGACTTTC. Amino acids: CASSWGGEGANVLTF. The rearrangement links TRBV5-1 to TRBJ2-6, with 7 bases fitting TRBD2. V lost 3 bases, J lost 4 bases, and 4 bases stayed unmatched. CDR1 is SGHRS and CDR2 is YFSETQ in the germline V gene. The CDR3 is 15 residues long.

Worth noting for this clone: Other DNA sequences of this sample code for an identical CDR3. The chain employs TRBV14 and TRBJ1-1; tentative D call: TRBD1 (6 bases). V was trimmed by 1 base and J by 0 bases, leaving 12 bases between them. The CDR3 loop spans 16 amino acids. Germline CDR1 and CDR2: SGHDN and FVKESK. CDR3 sequence: CASSQGLGQLNTEAFF. The CDR3 region has the DNA TGTGCCAGCAGCCAAGGGCTAGGACAGTTGAACACTGAAGCTTTCTTT. Variable domain in full (rest from reference TRBV14 and TRBJ1-1): EAGVTQFPSHSVIEKGQTVTLRCDPISGHDNLYWYRRVMGKEIKFLLHFVKESKQDESGMPNNRFLAERTGGTYSTLKVQPAELEDSGVYFCASSQGLGQLNTEAFFGQGTRLTVV.

This clone was observed a few times. The rearrangement links TRBV5-6 to TRBJ1-2; no definite D call. CDR1 is SGHDT, CDR2 YYEEEE, per germline. V dropped 0 bases and J dropped 8 bases, with 11 bases sitting between them. The CDR3 loop spans 13 amino acids. The CDR3 DNA is TGTGCCAGCAGCTTGGGGCCAGCTAGGGGCTACACCTTC. It is translated as CASSLGPARGYTF. Full variable domain (missing parts from reference TRBV5-6 and TRBJ1-2): DAGVTQSPTHLIKTRGQQVTLRCSPKSGHDTVSWYQQALGQGPQFIFQYYEEEERQRGNFPDRFSGHQFPNYSSELNVNALLLGDSALYLCASSLGPARGYTFGSGTRLTVV.

For this clone: Relative to the germline gene, one junction end is altered; a read error may explain this. The V and J genes are TRBV7-9 and TRBJ2-3, with TRBD2 identical over 7 bases. This CDR3 has 16 amino acids. Germline V gene data show CDR1 as SEHNR and CDR2 as FQNEAQ (reference sequence). CDR3 loop: CSSSLGFGRAADTQYF. CDR3 sequence (DNA): TGTTCCAGCAGCTTAGGGTTTGGGAGGGCCGCAGATACGCAGTATTTT.

The chain uses TRBV16 and TRBJ1-4; D remains unclear. V was shortened by 1 base and J by 8 bases, with 8 bases between the two germline ends. In germline, CDR1 is KGHSY, CDR2 FQNENV. The CDR3 length is 13 residues. DNA of the CDR3: TGTGCCAGCAGCCAATTCTTAGAGGAAAAACTGTTTTTT. Translated: CASSQFLEEKLFF. Full variable domain (rest looked up from reference TRBV16 and TRBJ1-4): GEEVAQTPKHLVRGEGQKAKLYCAPIKGHSYVFWYQQVLKNEFKFLISFQNENVFDETGMPKERFSAKCLPNSPCSLEIQATKLEDSAVYFCASSQFLEEKLFFGSGTQLSVL.

The J gene is TRBJ1-2, the V gene TRBV5-4; 9 bases are a match to TRBD1. This CDR3 comprises 15 residues. V gave up 2 bases and J gave up 4 bases; unmatched junction bases: 6. Germline-derived CDR1 and CDR2 are SGHNT and YYREEE (reference sequence). CDR3 sequence reads: CASSLWGQGPYGYTF. DNA of the CDR3: TGTGCCAGCAGCTTATGGGGACAGGGACCCTATGGCTACACCTTC.

The chain recombines TRBV6-1 with TRBJ2-4; maybe TRBD1 (5 bases). Germline V CDR1 and CDR2: MNHNS, SASEGT. V was cut by 2 bases and J by 0 bases, with 11 bases left in between. CDR3 size: 16 residues. The DNA for the CDR3 is TGTGCCAGCAGTGAACGCAGGGCGCTAGCCAAAAACATTCAGTACTTC. Translating it yields CASSERRALAKNIQYF.

The gene calls are TRBV19 and TRBJ2-7, with a possible D match to TRBD1 (6 bases). The V gene's germline CDR1 is LNHDA and CDR2 SQIVND (reference sequence). Trimming removed 5 bases at V and 2 bases at J, with 7 bases between. The CDR3 runs to 12 residues. The CDR3 sequence is CASSGGTYEQYF. As DNA, the CDR3 is TGTGCCAGTAGTGGGGGCACCTACGAGCAGTACTTC.